A selection of T cell receptor beta chains follows, all from one sample in a study of shared clonotypes between healthy human individuals. Libraries were prepared by immunoSEQ multiplex PCR; TCRdb keeps only in-frame clonotypes and omits some of them. Here the sample spans about 590,000 clones, just under 97% being singletons. The sample taken for sequencing was naive CD8+ T cells sorted from blood. All receptors come from a woman in her twenties or thirties in good health. Each CDR3 is given with its conserved first and last residue. Each record gives: clone size, J gene, D gene, V gene, CDR3 DNA, CDR3 protein. The D gene is left open where the match is weak. Not every row has a clone size; where given, it reads once, few, many or a size class.

clone size: -; J gene: TRBJ2-7; D gene: TRBD2; V gene: TRBV5-6; CDR3 DNA: TGTGCCAGCAGCGGGGGGACTAGCGGGACCTACGAGCAGTACTTC; CDR3 protein: CASSGGTSGTYEQYF
clone size: -; J gene: TRBJ2-3; D gene: -; V gene: TRBV6-5; CDR3 DNA: TGTGCCAGCTGGGGGGGGCAGGGATTGTCAGATACGCAGTATTTT; CDR3 protein: CASWGGQGLSDTQYF
clone size: -; J gene: TRBJ1-1; D gene: -; V gene: TRBV2; CDR3 DNA: TGTGCCAGCAGTGAAGGGGAACGGATACCGACGAACACTGAAGCTTTCTTT; CDR3 protein: CASSEGERIPTNTEAFF
clone size: -; J gene: TRBJ2-1; D gene: TRBD2; V gene: TRBV28; CDR3 DNA: TGTGCCAGCAGCTTTCCAATTAGGACTAGCGGGAGGAACAATGAGCAGTTCTTC; CDR3 protein: CASSFPIRTSGRNNEQFF
clone size: -; J gene: TRBJ1-5; D gene: -; V gene: TRBV19; CDR3 DNA: TGTGCCAGTAGTATATACGTGAGGAAGGATCAGCCCCAGCATTTT; CDR3 protein: CASSIYVRKDQPQHF
clone size: -; J gene: TRBJ2-4; D gene: -; V gene: TRBV2; CDR3 DNA: TGTGCCAGCAGTGAAGCGTGGACAGCAAAAAACATTCAGTACTTC; CDR3 protein: CASSEAWTAKNIQYF
clone size: -; J gene: TRBJ2-7; D gene: TRBD2; V gene: TRBV13; CDR3 DNA: TGTGCCAGCAGCCCGCGCGGGACTAGCGGAACCTACGAGCAGTACTTC; CDR3 protein: CASSPRGTSGTYEQYF
clone size: once; J gene: TRBJ1-1; D gene: -; V gene: TRBV5-1; CDR3 DNA: TGCGCCAGCAGCTTGGGTACTGAAGCTTTCTTT; CDR3 protein: CASSLGTEAFF
clone size: -; J gene: TRBJ2-7; D gene: -; V gene: TRBV5-6; CDR3 DNA: TGTGCCAGCAGCTTTGCATGGGGGCCTAACGAGCAGTACTTC; CDR3 protein: CASSFAWGPNEQYF
clone size: -; J gene: TRBJ2-1; D gene: TRBD2; V gene: TRBV5-4; CDR3 DNA: TGTGCCAGCAGCTTGGCCCCCCTAGCGGGAGGTGCCAATGAGCAGTTCTTC; CDR3 protein: CASSLAPLAGGANEQFF
clone size: -; J gene: TRBJ2-5; D gene: TRBD2; V gene: TRBV28; CDR3 DNA: TGTGCCAGCTCGGTCCTTTTAGCGGGAGAGACCCAGTACTTC; CDR3 protein: CASSVLLAGETQYF
clone size: once; J gene: TRBJ1-2; D gene: TRBD1; V gene: TRBV28; CDR3 DNA: TGTGCCAGCAGTTCTACGGACAGGGCGTATGGCTACACCTTC; CDR3 protein: CASSSTDRAYGYTF
clone size: -; J gene: TRBJ2-2; D gene: -; V gene: TRBV9; CDR3 DNA: TGTGCCAGCAGCTCTGTCTTGACCCGGGAGCTGTTTTTT; CDR3 protein: CASSSVLTRELFF
clone size: -; J gene: TRBJ2-1; D gene: TRBD1; V gene: TRBV29-1; CDR3 DNA: TGCAGCGCGCCAGGGGGACAGGGGTTTAATGAGCAGTTCTTC; CDR3 protein: CSAPGGQGFNEQFF
clone size: once; J gene: TRBJ1-5; D gene: -; V gene: TRBV2; CDR3 DNA: TGTGCCAGCAGTGAAGGCCAGTATAGCAATCAGCCCCAGCATTTT; CDR3 protein: CASSEGQYSNQPQHF
clone size: -; J gene: TRBJ2-3; D gene: -; V gene: TRBV9; CDR3 DNA: TGTGCCAGCAGCGTGTTTGGGGGAAACACAGATACGCAGTATTTT; CDR3 protein: CASSVFGGNTDTQYF
clone size: -; J gene: TRBJ2-1; D gene: -; V gene: TRBV13; CDR3 DNA: TGTGCCAGCAGCTTCCAGGGACCAAATGAGCAGTTCTTC; CDR3 protein: CASSFQGPNEQFF
clone size: -; J gene: TRBJ2-7; D gene: TRBD2; V gene: TRBV19; CDR3 DNA: TGTGCCAGTAGTCCGATAGCGGGAGGGTACGAGCAGTACTTC; CDR3 protein: CASSPIAGGYEQYF
clone size: few; J gene: TRBJ2-1; D gene: TRBD2; V gene: TRBV30; CDR3 DNA: TGTGCCTGGAGTGTAGGAGCTAGCGGAAATGAGCAGTTCTTC; CDR3 protein: CAWSVGASGNEQFF
clone size: -; J gene: TRBJ2-1; D gene: TRBD2; V gene: TRBV5-1; CDR3 DNA: TGCGCCAGCAGCTTTAGCGGGAGGGGCAATGAGCAGTTCTTC; CDR3 protein: CASSFSGRGNEQFF
clone size: -; J gene: TRBJ1-2; D gene: -; V gene: TRBV28; CDR3 DNA: TGTGCCAGCACCTTAACCCAACGACTGGGACGCTATGGCTACACCTTC; CDR3 protein: CASTLTQRLGRYGYTF
clone size: -; J gene: TRBJ2-1; D gene: -; V gene: TRBV30; CDR3 DNA: TGTGCCGGACCAGGGGTAGCTGGGCAGTTCTTC; CDR3 protein: CAGPGVAGQFF
clone size: -; J gene: TRBJ2-1; D gene: -; V gene: TRBV28; CDR3 DNA: TGTGCCAGCAGTTCTCCCGTCTACTCTACCTACAATGAGCAGTTCTTC; CDR3 protein: CASSSPVYSTYNEQFF
clone size: -; J gene: TRBJ2-1; D gene: -; V gene: TRBV6-5; CDR3 DNA: TGTGCCAGCACCTCGACCACATTGGGCAATGAGCAGTTCTTC; CDR3 protein: CASTSTTLGNEQFF
clone size: -; J gene: TRBJ2-2; D gene: -; V gene: TRBV10-1; CDR3 DNA: TGCGCCAGCAGCGGGACGGTGAACGCGGAGCTGTTTTTT; CDR3 protein: CASSGTVNAELFF
clone size: -; J gene: TRBJ1-1; D gene: -; V gene: TRBV5-8; CDR3 DNA: TGTGCCAGCAGCTTAGGGACTTCTGGCACTGAAGCTTTCTTT; CDR3 protein: CASSLGTSGTEAFF
clone size: -; J gene: TRBJ2-7; D gene: -; V gene: TRBV5-5; CDR3 DNA: TGTGCCAGCAGCTTGGGGGGCGAGCAGTACTTC; CDR3 protein: CASSLGGEQYF
clone size: once; J gene: TRBJ2-1; D gene: TRBD2; V gene: TRBV28; CDR3 DNA: TGTGCCAGCGCTAATCCGGGACTAGCGGGAGTTCTGGTTGAGCAGTTCTTC; CDR3 protein: CASANPGLAGVLVEQFF
clone size: once; J gene: TRBJ2-7; D gene: -; V gene: TRBV7-9; CDR3 DNA: TGTGCCAGCAGCTTAGATGGCAGGGATTCAGCCGAGCAGTACTTC; CDR3 protein: CASSLDGRDSAEQYF
clone size: -; J gene: TRBJ2-1; D gene: -; V gene: TRBV27; CDR3 DNA: TGTGCCAGCAGTTTTCAGGGGAACAATGAGCAGTTCTTC; CDR3 protein: CASSFQGNNEQFF
clone size: -; J gene: TRBJ2-7; D gene: -; V gene: TRBV27; CDR3 DNA: TGTGCCAGCAGATTGGGGAGCGAGCAGTACTTC; CDR3 protein: CASRLGSEQYF
clone size: -; J gene: TRBJ1-1; D gene: -; V gene: TRBV2; CDR3 DNA: TGTGCCAGCAGTGAAGGGGACGGTCCAGGAGCTTTCTTT; CDR3 protein: CASSEGDGPGAFF
clone size: -; J gene: TRBJ2-5; D gene: -; V gene: TRBV6-5; CDR3 DNA: TGTGCCAGCAGTTACAATGGCTATCAAGAGACCCAGTACTTC; CDR3 protein: CASSYNGYQETQYF
clone size: -; J gene: TRBJ2-1; D gene: TRBD2; V gene: TRBV4-1; CDR3 DNA: TGCGCCAGCAGCCAAGCAGCGGGAGAGGGCAACAATGAGCAGTTCTTC; CDR3 protein: CASSQAAGEGNNEQFF
clone size: -; J gene: TRBJ2-1; D gene: TRBD2; V gene: TRBV28; CDR3 DNA: TGTGCCAGCAGAGGACTAGCGGGAGTATGGGGCAGGGAGCAGTTCTTC; CDR3 protein: CASRGLAGVWGREQFF
clone size: once; J gene: TRBJ1-1; D gene: -; V gene: TRBV7-9; CDR3 DNA: TGTGCCAGCAGCTCCCCCCCGAACACTGAAGCTTTCTTT; CDR3 protein: CASSSPPNTEAFF
clone size: once; J gene: TRBJ1-1; D gene: TRBD1; V gene: TRBV27; CDR3 DNA: TGTGCCAGCAGAATACGGACAGGGGGCGCTGAAGCTTTCTTT; CDR3 protein: CASRIRTGGAEAFF
clone size: -; J gene: TRBJ2-7; D gene: TRBD1; V gene: TRBV6-5; CDR3 DNA: TGTGCCAGCAGTTATTCGACAGGGACAACCTACGAGCAGTACTTC; CDR3 protein: CASSYSTGTTYEQYF
clone size: -; J gene: TRBJ2-7; D gene: TRBD2; V gene: TRBV5-5; CDR3 DNA: TGTGCCAGCAGCTTGTTAGCGGGACCGAGCTCCTACGAGCAGTACTTC; CDR3 protein: CASSLLAGPSSYEQYF
clone size: -; J gene: TRBJ1-5; D gene: -; V gene: TRBV6-6; CDR3 DNA: TGTGCCAGCAGTACGGAGACGGACCGCTTCAATCAGCCCCAGCATTTT; CDR3 protein: CASSTETDRFNQPQHF
clone size: -; J gene: TRBJ2-1; D gene: -; V gene: TRBV29-1; CDR3 DNA: TGCAGCGTTACGGGGACTTTAAGGGTGAATGAGCAGTTCTTC; CDR3 protein: CSVTGTLRVNEQFF